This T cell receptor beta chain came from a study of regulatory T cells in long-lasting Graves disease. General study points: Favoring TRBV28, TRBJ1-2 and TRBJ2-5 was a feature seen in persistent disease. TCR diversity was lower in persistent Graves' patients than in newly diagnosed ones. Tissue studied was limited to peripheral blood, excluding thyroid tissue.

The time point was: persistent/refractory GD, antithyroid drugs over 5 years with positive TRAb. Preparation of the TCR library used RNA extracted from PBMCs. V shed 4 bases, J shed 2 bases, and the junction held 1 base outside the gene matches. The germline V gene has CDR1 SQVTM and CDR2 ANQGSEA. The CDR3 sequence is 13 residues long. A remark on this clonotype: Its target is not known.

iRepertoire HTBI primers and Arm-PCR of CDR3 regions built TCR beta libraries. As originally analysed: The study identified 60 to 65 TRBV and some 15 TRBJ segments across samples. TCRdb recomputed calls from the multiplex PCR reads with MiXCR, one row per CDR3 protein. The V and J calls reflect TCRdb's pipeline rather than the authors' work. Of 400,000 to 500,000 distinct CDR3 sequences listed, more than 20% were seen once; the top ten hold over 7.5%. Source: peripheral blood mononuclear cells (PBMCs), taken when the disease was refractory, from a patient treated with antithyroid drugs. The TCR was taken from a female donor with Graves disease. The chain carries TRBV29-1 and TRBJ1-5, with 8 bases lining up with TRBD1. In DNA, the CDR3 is TGCAGCGTTGGGGGACAGGGCAATCAGCCCCAGCATTTT. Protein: CSVGGQGNQPQHF.